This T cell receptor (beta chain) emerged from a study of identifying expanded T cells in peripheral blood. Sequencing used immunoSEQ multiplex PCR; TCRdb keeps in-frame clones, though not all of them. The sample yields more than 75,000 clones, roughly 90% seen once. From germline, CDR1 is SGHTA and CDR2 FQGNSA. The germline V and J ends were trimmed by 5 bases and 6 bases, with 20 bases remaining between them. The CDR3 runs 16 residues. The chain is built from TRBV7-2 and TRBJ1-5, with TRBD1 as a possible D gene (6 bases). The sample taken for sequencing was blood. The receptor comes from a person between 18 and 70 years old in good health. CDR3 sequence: CASSRTEGPRSQPQHF. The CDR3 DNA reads TGTGCCAGCAGCCGGACAGAGGGTCCACGTAGTCAGCCCCAGCATTTT.